The entry that follows covers one T cell receptor beta chain sequence. Germline lookup yields CDR1 SGHTA and CDR2 FQGNSA. The J segment lost 4 bases and the V segment lost 1 base, leaving 13 bases of the junction unmatched. This CDR3 has 18 residues. This entry comes from a study of blood T cells in healthy people across ages. Study overall: Template switching retrieved approximately one barcoded beta molecule for each two T cells.

For the second PCR, which ran for about 6 to 11 cycles, a sample-barcoded 5' primer and a J-beta primer mix were used. TCRdb recomputed calls from the 5' RACE reads with MiXCR, one row per CDR3 protein. This sample carries roughly 1.4 million distinct CDR3 sequences, roughly 59% of them seen once, and the ten largest clones take 6.5% to 8.5%. This sequence was found in a man between 18 and 35 years old in good health. Sequenced material: blood. The genes are TRBV7-2 and TRBJ2-5, with TRBD2 matching 9 bases. CDR3 in DNA: TGTGCCAGCAGCTTAGGCGGACTAGCGCTCAGCTGGGGAGAGACCCAGTACTTC. Translation gives CASSLGGLALSWGETQYF.